The sequence of this T cell receptor (beta chain) was determined in a study of cytotoxic CD8 clonotypes in ibrutinib-treated CLL. A remark on this clone: What it binds is not known.

The CDR3 extends over 16 amino acids. V shed 1 base and J 5 bases; nucleotides not matched to a gene: 9. Germline-derived CDR1 and CDR2 are SGHDT and YYEEEE. Study-wide results and caveats: Rare overall, public clonotypes shrank or held steady under therapy.

Method: immunoSEQ multiplex PCR; TCRdb's copy keeps in-frame clones and lacks some. The sample has about 40,000 clones, around 70% seen once; the top ten hold roughly a tenth. The sequence derives from a human donor with chronic lymphocytic leukemia. The rearrangement uses TRBV5-6 and TRBJ1-2; 9 positions agree with TRBD1. Sequenced here: PBMCs, sampled at disease progression, from a patient treated with ibrutinib. The CDR3 sequence: CASSLTPRGTGYGYTF. The CDR3 nucleotides read TGTGCCAGCAGCTTGACCCCCAGGGGGACAGGGTATGGCTACACCTTC.